Listed here are 19 T cell receptor beta chains from one sample, sequenced in a study of T cells after yellow fever vaccination. TCRdb re-called the 5' RACE reads through MiXCR, storing one row per CDR3 protein. The table has about 310,000 distinct CDR3 sequences, roughly 3.5% seen once. Sequences were derived from PBMCs, sampled on the day of the yellow fever booster vaccination. The receptors come from a man younger than 30 who received the YFV17D yellow fever vaccine.

The chain employs TRBV19 and TRBJ2-1; D is undetermined. This CDR3 comprises 16 residues. The V end lost 1 base, the J end lost 0 bases, and 10 bases lay between the germline ends. Germline V gives CDR1 LNHDA, CDR2 SQIVND (reference sequence). The CDR3, as DNA: TGTGCCAGTAGTATAGGGTCAGAGAGCTCCTACAATGAGCAGTTCTTC. Translating gives CASSIGSESSYNEQFF.

This clonotype was seen more than once but under ten times. The rearrangement uses TRBV5-1 and TRBJ1-1, with 8 bases matching TRBD1. The CDR3 runs to 15 residues. J was trimmed by 2 bases and V by 0 bases; bases with no gene match: 3. From germline, CDR1 is SGHRS and CDR2 YFSETQ. CDR3 amino acids: CASSLGTGRNTEAFF. The DNA for the CDR3 is TGCGCCAGCAGCTTGGGGACAGGGCGAAACACTGAAGCTTTCTTT. Looking up the rest from reference TRBV5-1 and TRBJ1-1 gives the full variable domain: KAGVTQTPRYLIKTRGQQVTLSCSPISGHRSVSWYQQTPGQGLQFLFEYFSETQRNKGNFPGRFSGRQFSNSRSEMNVSTLELGDSALYLCASSLGTGRNTEAFFGQGTRLTVV.

The V and J genes are TRBV9 and TRBJ2-5; D ambiguous. The V end was cut by 0 bases, the J end by 3 bases, with 9 bases between. The germline gives CDR1 SGDLS, CDR2 YYNGEE. The CDR3 contains 14 residues. CDR3 residues: CASSVDGFKETQYF. Written as DNA, the CDR3 is TGTGCCAGCAGCGTAGATGGGTTTAAAGAGACCCAGTACTTC.

This clonotype was recorded at least ten times. The chain employs TRBV6-2 or TRBV6-3 and TRBJ1-4, with D possibly being TRBD1 (6 bases). Trimming shortened V by 6 bases and J by 7 bases, and 15 bases separated the two germline ends. CDR1 is MNHEY, CDR2 SVGEGT, per germline. The CDR3 has 14 residues. The CDR3 region has the DNA TGTGCCAGCAGACGTCCCACACAGGGTGAAAAACTGTTTTTT. It yields the protein CASRRPTQGEKLFF.

This clonotype was detected only a few times. V gene TRBV5-1 combines with J gene TRBJ2-7; D call uncertain. The CDR3 totals 14 residues. Germline V gene lookup returns CDR1 SGHRS and CDR2 YFSETQ. Trimming took 0 bases from V and 3 from J, leaving 10 bases between them. CDR3 nucleotide sequence: TGCGCCAGCAGCTTGGACAGTTGGCACTACGAGCAGTACGTC. It yields the protein CASSLDSWHYEQYV.

This clonotype has a count of ten or more. The chain recombines TRBV12-3 or TRBV12-4 with TRBJ1-5, with TRBD1 as a possible D gene (5 bases). CDR3 length: 12 amino acids. V lost 6 bases to trimming and J lost 9 bases, with 12 bases between them. The DNA for the CDR3 is TGTGCCAGCAGCGGGACCAGCGGGCCCCAGCATTTT. Translated: CASSGTSGPQHF.

Only a few counts were recorded for this clonotype. The chain recombines TRBV5-1 with TRBJ1-3; 8 positions agree with TRBD1. V shed 6 bases, J shed 7 bases, and the junction held 9 bases outside the gene matches. This CDR3 is built from 14 residues. The germline V gene has CDR1 SGHRS and CDR2 YFSETQ. CDR3 in amino acids: CASNLGQGANTIYF. The CDR3 nucleotides are TGCGCCAGCAACCTCGGACAGGGAGCCAACACCATATATTTT.

The table lists this clonotype with many counts. This chain joins TRBV5-1 and TRBJ2-3; 9 bases line up with TRBD1. The CDR3 length is 14 residues. Germline V gene data show CDR1 as SGHRS and CDR2 as YFSETQ. Trimming took 3 bases from V and 4 from J; bases not matched to a gene: 3. For the CDR3, the DNA is TGCGCCAGCAGCTCGGGACAGGGACCAGATACGCAGTATTTT. It specifies CASSSGQGPDTQYF.

The table lists this clonotype with a few counts. Written as DNA, the CDR3 is TGCGCCAGCAGCCAAGCGGTCCTTGAGGAGACCCAGTACTTC. It yields the protein CASSQAVLEETQYF. This chain links TRBV4-1 with TRBJ2-5, with D unresolved. This CDR3 contains 14 residues. The germline V gene has CDR1 MGHRA and CDR2 YSYEKL. The germline V and J ends were trimmed by 1 base and 5 bases, with 11 bases remaining between them.

This clonotype was observed at least ten times. The CDR3 nucleotides read TGTGCCAGCGGCTCCTGGCGGGGAGACTACGAGCAGTACTTC. It encodes CASGSWRGDYEQYF. The rearrangement joins TRBV12-3 or TRBV12-4 to TRBJ2-7; the D gene is possibly TRBD2 (6 bases). The ends were cut back, 8 bases at V and 3 bases at J, with 17 bases in the middle. The CDR3 length is 14 residues.

The sample holds many counts of this clonotype. The CDR3 protein is CASSHRNKGDEAFF. In nucleotides, the CDR3 is TGCGCCAGCAGCCACCGCAATAAAGGCGATGAAGCTTTCTTT. The V call is TRBV4-3, the J call TRBJ1-1; the D is unclear. Germline V gene data show CDR1 as LGHNA and CDR2 as YSLEER. This CDR3 has 14 amino acids. Trimming took off 3 bases at V and 7 bases at J, with 15 bases between the two ends.

Many counts were recorded for this clonotype. The CDR3 here is CASRAGHQEQFF. The CDR3, as DNA: TGTGCCAGCAGGGCAGGCCATCAGGAGCAGTTCTTC. V gene TRBV12-3 or TRBV12-4 combines with J gene TRBJ2-1, with unresolved D. V lost 6 bases to trimming and J lost 10 bases, with 13 bases between them. CDR3 length: 12 residues.

This clonotype was seen many times. The chain joins TRBV7-9 to TRBJ1-1; no clear D gene. V was clipped by 3 bases and J by 6 bases, with 17 bases between them. Germline values: CDR1 SEHNR, CDR2 FQNEAQ (reference sequence). This CDR3 contains 15 residues. The CDR3 here is CASSFEIRRGAEAFF. DNA for the CDR3: TGTGCCAGCAGCTTTGAGATCCGGAGAGGAGCTGAAGCTTTCTTT.

At least ten counts were recorded for this clonotype. Compared with germline, one end of the junction differs, possibly owing to a read error. V and J are TRBV7-7 and TRBJ2-2; D is possibly TRBD1 or TRBD2 (5 bases each). Germline CDR1 and CDR2: SSHAT and FNYEAQ (reference sequence). This CDR3 is built from 14 residues. In DNA, the CDR3 is TGTGCTAGCAGCTTATCAGGGACGGCCGGGGAGCTGTTTTTT. This gives the protein CASSLSGTAGELFF.

This clonotype occurred many times. J is TRBJ1-6 and V is TRBV20-1, with D possibly matching TRBD1 (6 bases). V was cut by 1 base and J by 8 bases, with 15 bases left in between. In germline, CDR1 is DFQATT, CDR2 SNEGSKA (reference sequence). The CDR3 runs 15 residues. In DNA, the CDR3 is TGCAGTGCTAGAGCCCCACAGGGTGCGCATTCACCCCTCCACTTT. Translating gives CSARAPQGAHSPLHF.

This clonotype was picked up a small number of times. The chain combines TRBV5-1 with TRBJ2-1; TRBD1 matches at 11 bases. Germline-derived CDR1 and CDR2 are SGHRS and YFSETQ. The CDR3 is 17 residues long. V lost 4 bases and J lost 0; bases outside the gene matches: 6. The CDR3 loop reads CASSRDRGVNSYNEQFF. CDR3 coding DNA: TGCGCCAGCAGCCGGGACAGGGGGGTAAACTCCTACAATGAGCAGTTCTTC.

This clonotype was counted a few times. V usage is TRBV7-2 and J usage is TRBJ2-3; TRBD2 aligns across 12 bases. CDR3 size: 19 residues. CDR1 is SGHTA and CDR2 is FQGNSA in the germline V gene. With V trimmed by 3 bases and J by 4 bases, 14 bases remained unmatched. This chain's CDR3 is CASSLWWASGGAFSDTQYF. The CDR3 coding sequence is TGTGCCAGCAGCTTGTGGTGGGCTAGCGGGGGGGCGTTTTCAGATACGCAGTATTTT. The full variable domain, its missing parts supplied by reference TRBV7-2 and TRBJ2-3, is GAGVSQSPSNKVTEKGKDVELRCDPISGHTALYWYRQSLGQGLEFLIYFQGNSAPDKSGLPSDRFSAERTGGSVSTLTIQRTQQEDSAVYLCASSLWWASGGAFSDTQYFGPGTRLTVL.

J is TRBJ1-2 and V is TRBV19; 7 bases line up with TRBD1. Germline V gene data show CDR1 as LNHDA and CDR2 as SQIVND (reference sequence). The junction had 11 bases not matched to a gene; V was cut back by 9 bases and J by 4 bases. This CDR3 has 14 amino acids. CDR3 sequence: CASHRTGLLYGYTF. CDR3 nucleotide sequence: TGTGCCAGCCATAGGACAGGTCTCCTCTATGGCTACACCTTC.

The chain recombines TRBV6-5 with TRBJ2-2, with D tentatively TRBD1 (5 bases). The CDR3 is 18 residues long. CDR1 is MNHEY and CDR2 is SVGAGI in the germline V gene. Deletions cut 2 bases from V and 0 bases from J, with 16 bases between. CDR3 nucleotides: TGTGCCAGCAGTTACCTTGGGGTGCAGGGCGCGAACACCGGGGAGCTGTTTTTT. Translated, it gives CASSYLGVQGANTGELFF.